This TCR beta chain was captured in a study of OX40 agonist ivuxolimab in advanced cancers. This clone has just one count. Profiling relied on immunoSEQ multiplex PCR, and the TCRdb table lists in-frame clones only, not all of them. The sample gives some 67,000 clones, approximately 89% of which show up once; approximately 0.6% is in the top ten. Germline V gives CDR1 SGHVS, CDR2 FNYEAQ. V lost 5 bases and J lost 5, with 12 bases in between. This CDR3 has 14 residues. The receptor was isolated from an adult with an advanced solid tumor such as melanoma, head and neck, liver or kidney cancer. The chain joins TRBV7-6 to TRBJ2-2; D is undetermined. Material: CD4+ or CD8+ T cells sorted from blood, obtained in a trial of the OX40 agonist ivuxolimab. The CDR3 region has the DNA TGTGCCAGCAGCCGCCCTCCCGGGACCGGGGAGCTGTTTTTT. It yields the protein CASSRPPGTGELFF.